Presented here are 22 T cell receptor beta chains from one specimen sequenced in a study of long-term antiretroviral therapy in people with HIV. Researchers report immunoSEQ v3.0 was run at survey level. Profiled with immunoSEQ multiplex PCR; TCRdb holds only in-frame clones, not every one. Of about 33,000 clones listed, roughly 80% are singletons. Source: unsorted PBMCs, taken 2 years after starting antiretroviral therapy. The receptors here all came from a woman aged 45-65 years with HIV.

This rearrangement joins TRBV7-2 to TRBJ2-3; weak D call: TRBD2 (6 bases). The CDR3 is 12 residues long. CDR1 and CDR2 (germline): SGHTA, FQGNSA. Deletions cut 1 base from V and 13 bases from J, with 12 bases between. The CDR3 DNA sequence: TGTGCCAGCAGCTTAGGGGACTCAGACAAGTATTTT. Translated, it gives CASSLGDSDKYF.

The gene calls are TRBV12-5 and TRBJ2-5, with D perhaps given as TRBD1 or TRBD2 (5 bases each). Germline V gene lookup returns CDR1 LGHNT and CDR2 FRNRAP. V lost 5 bases and J 1 base, leaving 11 bases between the germline ends. This CDR3 is 14 amino acids long. CDR3 nucleotide sequence: TGTGCTAGTGGTCGGGACCGCCTCCAAGAGACCCAGTACTTC. Translation: CASGRDRLQETQYF.

The chain carries TRBV27 and TRBJ2-5; 13 bases map to TRBD2. J was trimmed by 6 bases and V by 4 bases; bases with no gene match: 14. This CDR3 has 18 amino acids. The germline V gene has CDR1 MNHEY and CDR2 SMNVEV (reference sequence). CDR3 sequence (DNA): TGTGCCAGCAGTTCAAGTCCTGGTGGACTAGCGGGGGTAAAGACCCAGTACTTC. It yields the protein CASSSSPGGLAGVKTQYF.

This sequence joins TRBV15 and TRBJ2-7; 10 bases agree with TRBD1. Per germline, CDR1 LNHNV and CDR2 YYDKDF (reference sequence). CDR3 size: 15 residues. The junction had 4 bases not matched to a gene; V was cut back by 1 base and J by 4 bases. The CDR3 loop is CATSRGDRGVYEQYF. CDR3 in DNA: TGTGCCACCAGCAGAGGGGACAGGGGAGTTTACGAGCAGTACTTC. Drawing the rest from reference TRBV15 and TRBJ2-7, the complete variable domain is DAMVIQNPRYQVTQFGKPVTLSCSQTLNHNVMYWYQQKSSQAPKLLFHYYDKDFNNEADTPDNFQSRRPNTSFCFLDIRSPGLGDTAMYLCATSRGDRGVYEQYFGPGTRLTVT.

V usage is TRBV7-2 and J usage is TRBJ2-7; TRBD2 agrees at 16 bases. V dropped 5 bases and J dropped 4; count of bases not matched to a gene: 14. The V gene's germline CDR1 is SGHTA and CDR2 FQGNSA. This CDR3 contains 19 residues. DNA of the CDR3: TGTGCCAGCAGCCTACCGGGACTAGCGGGGGGGCCGAGTCTTTACGAGCAGTACTTC. This codes for CASSLPGLAGGPSLYEQYF.

V gene TRBV6-5 combines with J gene TRBJ1-5, with 7 bases that match TRBD1. The germline gives CDR1 MNHEY, CDR2 SVGAGI. This CDR3 spans 13 amino acids. J lost 2 bases, V lost 8 bases, and 3 bases had no gene match. CDR3 nucleotides: TGTGCCAGCTCTGACAGGGGCAATCAGCCCCAGCATTTT. This sequence encodes CASSDRGNQPQHF.

The count of this clone is one. The chain carries TRBV5-1 and TRBJ2-3; D not certain. Germline loops: CDR1 SGHRS, CDR2 YFSETQ. This CDR3 is 11 amino acids long. Trimming removed 0 bases at V and 7 bases at J, with 3 bases between. This chain's CDR3 is CASSLENTQYF. Written as DNA, the CDR3 is TGCGCCAGCAGCTTGGAGAATACGCAGTATTTT.

The chain is built from TRBV4-1 and TRBJ1-2; D is unresolved. Trimming left V 4 bases short and J 4 bases short, with 13 bases between. The CDR3 is 14 amino acids. In germline, CDR1 is MGHRA, CDR2 YSYEKL. The CDR3 reads CASSPREGPYGYTF. The DNA for the CDR3 is TGCGCCAGCAGCCCCCGAGAGGGTCCCTATGGCTACACCTTC.

The rearrangement uses TRBV27 and TRBJ2-3; possibly TRBD1 for D (6 bases). V lost 4 bases and J lost 2, with 16 bases in between. Germline V CDR1 and CDR2: MNHEY, SMNVEV (reference sequence). This CDR3 has 16 amino acids. In DNA, the CDR3 is TGTGCCAGCAGTTCGCAATTGTTGGGGGCCACAGATACGCAGTATTTT. It is translated as CASSSQLLGATDTQYF.

The chain combines TRBV5-6 with TRBJ1-6; D remains ambiguous. Germline values: CDR1 SGHDT, CDR2 YYEEEE. Trimming stripped 2 bases from V and 0 bases from J, with 12 bases between. The CDR3 is 17 amino acids. The CDR3 here is CASSLRGSSSYNSPLHF. The CDR3 nucleotides read TGTGCCAGCAGCTTAAGAGGGTCGAGCTCCTATAATTCACCCCTCCACTTT.

The chain is built from TRBV30 and TRBJ2-1; the D gene is possibly TRBD1 (6 bases). CDR3 length: 17 amino acids. V was trimmed by 3 bases and J by 0 bases, leaving 18 bases between them. Germline CDR1 reads GTSNPN; CDR2 reads SVGIG (reference sequence). The CDR3 is CAWSPGHTFHSYNEQFF. The CDR3 bases are TGTGCCTGGAGCCCGGGACACACTTTTCACTCCTACAATGAGCAGTTCTTC.

J is TRBJ2-5 and V is TRBV30; no definite D call. CDR3 size: 11 residues. The germline CDR1 and CDR2 sequences are GTSNPN and SVGIG (reference sequence). V lost 3 bases, J lost 5 bases, and 7 bases lay in between. The CDR3 here is CAWSPGETQYF. CDR3 DNA sequence: TGTGCCTGGAGCCCCGGCGAGACCCAGTACTTC.

The chain combines TRBV19 with TRBJ2-3; no reliable D call. The germline V gene has CDR1 LNHDA and CDR2 SQIVND (reference sequence). The CDR3 is 13 amino acids. Trimming stripped 6 bases from V and 1 base from J, with 8 bases between. The CDR3 sequence is CASRVRGTDTQYF. In DNA form, the CDR3 reads TGTGCCAGTAGGGTAAGGGGCACAGATACGCAGTATTTT.

This clone occurred once. V gene TRBV6-6 combines with J gene TRBJ2-5; 11 bases map to TRBD1. Germline V gives CDR1 MNHNY, CDR2 SVGAGI (reference sequence). There are 15 residues in the CDR3. The junction had 5 bases not matched to a gene; V was cut back by 4 bases and J by 4 bases. As DNA, the CDR3 is TGTGCCAGCAGTTGGGGACAGGGGGACGTAGAGACCCAGTACTTC. Encoded protein: CASSWGQGDVETQYF.

The gene calls are TRBV30 and TRBJ2-3; D gene ambiguous. The CDR3 is made up of 15 amino acids. Trimming stripped 5 bases from V and 0 bases from J, with 15 bases between. Germline V gene sequence: CDR1 GTSNPN, CDR2 SVGIG (reference sequence). In DNA form, the CDR3 reads TGTGCCTGGTCGGTTTCGAGCCGTAGCACAGATACGCAGTATTTT. Its translation: CAWSVSSRSTDTQYF.

The chain couples TRBV11-2 to TRBJ2-7, with D hard to call. V was clipped by 3 bases and J by 5 bases, with 11 bases between them. The CDR3 is made up of 13 amino acids. Germline V gives CDR1 SGHAT, CDR2 FQNNGV. The CDR3 bases are TGTGCCAGCAGCTTTTCTCCCAACCACGAGCAGTACGTC. Its translation is CASSFSPNHEQYV.

In this sample, this clone turned up once. This chain uses TRBV5-5 with TRBJ2-2, with D possibly matching TRBD1 (6 bases). The germline V gene encodes CDR1 SGHKS and CDR2 YYEKEE (reference sequence). The V end was cut by 6 bases, the J end by 7 bases, with 13 bases between. The CDR3 extends over 13 amino acids. The CDR3 here is CASNHRESGELFF. DNA for the CDR3: TGTGCCAGCAATCACAGGGAGAGCGGGGAGCTGTTTTTT.

The sample holds a few counts of this clone. The rearrangement joins TRBV6-5 to TRBJ1-3; D not resolved. The CDR3 loop spans 16 amino acids. Trimming removed 0 bases at V and 3 bases at J, with 12 bases between. The germline V gene encodes CDR1 MNHEY and CDR2 SVGAGI. DNA of the CDR3: TGTGCCAGCAGTTACTCGGGGAAAATAAGTGGAAACACCATATATTTT. Protein: CASSYSGKISGNTIYF.

The chain couples TRBV18 to TRBJ1-1, with a possible D match to TRBD1 (6 bases). The length of the CDR3 is 14 residues. The ends were cut back, 1 base at V and 1 base at J, with 7 bases in the middle. The germline V gene encodes CDR1 KGHSH and CDR2 LQKENI. The CDR3 DNA sequence: TGTGCCAGCTCACCACTGGGGGCGAACACTGAAGCTTTCTTT. It codes for CASSPLGANTEAFF.

V gene TRBV10-2 combines with J gene TRBJ1-4, with no clear D. V lost 2 bases and J 0 bases, leaving 7 bases between the germline ends. Germline V gene data show CDR1 as WSHSY and CDR2 as SAAADI. CDR3 length equals 15 residues. The CDR3 nucleotides are TGCGCCAGCAGTGAGATGAGGGCAACTAATGAAAAACTGTTTTTT. The encoded protein is CASSEMRATNEKLFF.

The rearrangement links TRBV5-4 to TRBJ1-3, with D possibly being TRBD1 (5 bases). V lost 3 bases to trimming and J lost 0 bases, with 13 bases between them. This CDR3 spans 16 amino acids. Germline V gene data show CDR1 as SGHNT and CDR2 as YYREEE (reference sequence). In nucleotides, the CDR3 is TGTGCCAGCAGCTCCTGGGGGGGTTACTCTGGAAACACCATATATTTT. This codes for CASSSWGGYSGNTIYF.

This clone was recorded only once. The chain couples TRBV11-3 to TRBJ2-1; 9 nucleotides line up with TRBD1. Per the germline V gene, CDR1 is SGHNT and CDR2 is YENEEA. V lost 0 bases, J lost 4 bases, and 10 bases stayed unmatched. The CDR3 has 18 residues. In nucleotides, the CDR3 is TGTGCCAGCAGCTTAGATCTAGGAGGGACAGGGATATACAATGAGCAGTTCTTC. Encoded protein: CASSLDLGGTGIYNEQFF.